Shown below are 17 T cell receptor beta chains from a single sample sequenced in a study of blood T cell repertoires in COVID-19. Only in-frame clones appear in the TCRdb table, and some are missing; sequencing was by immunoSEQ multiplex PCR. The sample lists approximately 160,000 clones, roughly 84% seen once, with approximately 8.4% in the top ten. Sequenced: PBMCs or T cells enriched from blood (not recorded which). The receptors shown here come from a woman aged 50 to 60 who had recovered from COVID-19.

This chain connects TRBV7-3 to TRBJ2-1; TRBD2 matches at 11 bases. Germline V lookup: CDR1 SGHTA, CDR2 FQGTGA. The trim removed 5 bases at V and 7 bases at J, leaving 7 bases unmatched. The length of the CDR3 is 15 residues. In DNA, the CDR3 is TGTGCCAGCAGCGCCACTAGCGGGGGCTGGAATGAGCAGTTCTTC. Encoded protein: CASSATSGGWNEQFF.

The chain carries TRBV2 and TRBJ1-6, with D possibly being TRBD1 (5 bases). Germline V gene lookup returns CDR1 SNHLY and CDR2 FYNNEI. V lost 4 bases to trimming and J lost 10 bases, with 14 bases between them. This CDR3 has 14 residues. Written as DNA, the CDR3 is TGTGCCAGCAGTGGGATGAGGCAGGGATCACCCCTCCACTTT. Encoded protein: CASSGMRQGSPLHF.

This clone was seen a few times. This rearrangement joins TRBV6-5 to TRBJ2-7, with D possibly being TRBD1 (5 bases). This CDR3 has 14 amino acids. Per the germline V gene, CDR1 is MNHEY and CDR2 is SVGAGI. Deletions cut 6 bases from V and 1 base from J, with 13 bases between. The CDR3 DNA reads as TGTGCCAGCAGCCCCTCGCCAGGGTCCTACGAGCAGTACTTC. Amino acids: CASSPSPGSYEQYF.

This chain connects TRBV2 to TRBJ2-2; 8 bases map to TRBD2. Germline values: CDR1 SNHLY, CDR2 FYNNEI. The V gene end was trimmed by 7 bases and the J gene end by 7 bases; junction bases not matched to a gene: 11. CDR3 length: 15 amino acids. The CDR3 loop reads CASTGSGGARGELFF. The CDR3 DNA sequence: TGTGCCAGCACCGGGAGCGGGGGAGCCCGCGGGGAGCTGTTTTTT.

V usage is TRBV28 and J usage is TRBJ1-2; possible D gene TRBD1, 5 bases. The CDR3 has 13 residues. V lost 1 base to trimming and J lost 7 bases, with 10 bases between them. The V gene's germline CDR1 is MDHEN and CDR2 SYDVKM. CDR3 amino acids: CASSLSGHRGYTF. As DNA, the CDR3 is TGTGCCAGCAGTTTATCTGGACATCGTGGCTACACCTTC.

DNA of the CDR3: TGTGCCAGCAGTTATAGTGCGGTTGAGCCCCAGCATTTT. This codes for CASSYSAVEPQHF. The genes are TRBV6-5 and TRBJ1-5; no firm D call. Trimming took off 3 bases at V and 8 bases at J, with 11 bases between the two ends. Germline loops: CDR1 MNHEY, CDR2 SVGAGI. CDR3 length equals 13 residues.

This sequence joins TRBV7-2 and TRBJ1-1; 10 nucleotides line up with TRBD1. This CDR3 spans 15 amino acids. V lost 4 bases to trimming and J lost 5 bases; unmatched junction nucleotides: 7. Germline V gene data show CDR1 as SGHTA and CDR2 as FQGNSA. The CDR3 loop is CASSSQPGQGTEAFF. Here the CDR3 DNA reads TGTGCCAGCAGCTCACAACCGGGACAGGGGACTGAAGCTTTCTTT.

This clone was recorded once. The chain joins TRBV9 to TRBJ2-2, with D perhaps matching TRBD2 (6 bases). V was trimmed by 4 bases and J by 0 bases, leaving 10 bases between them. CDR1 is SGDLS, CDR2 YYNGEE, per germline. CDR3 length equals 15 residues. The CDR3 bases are TGTGCCAGCAGCCGAGGAGGGGCGAACACCGGGGAGCTGTTTTTT. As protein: CASSRGGANTGELFF.

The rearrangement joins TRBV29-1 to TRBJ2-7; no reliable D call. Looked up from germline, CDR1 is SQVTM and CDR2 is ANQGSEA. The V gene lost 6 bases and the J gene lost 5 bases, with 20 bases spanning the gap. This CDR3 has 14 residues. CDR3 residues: CSVCAPQDLDEQYF. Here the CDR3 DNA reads TGCAGCGTCTGCGCCCCCCAAGACCTAGACGAGCAGTACTTC.

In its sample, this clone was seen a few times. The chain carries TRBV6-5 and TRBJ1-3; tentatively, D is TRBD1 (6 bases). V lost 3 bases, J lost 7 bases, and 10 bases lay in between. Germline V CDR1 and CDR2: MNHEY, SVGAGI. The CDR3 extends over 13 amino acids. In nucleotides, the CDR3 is TGTGCCAGCAGTTATCAAGGGGGTAACACCATATATTTT. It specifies CASSYQGGNTIYF.

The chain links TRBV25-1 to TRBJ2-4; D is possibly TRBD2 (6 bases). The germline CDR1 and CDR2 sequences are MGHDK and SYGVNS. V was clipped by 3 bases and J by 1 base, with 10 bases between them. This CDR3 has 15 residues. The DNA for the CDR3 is TGTGCCAGCAGTGATGGAGGGGTGGCCAAAAACATTCAGTACTTC. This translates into CASSDGGVAKNIQYF.

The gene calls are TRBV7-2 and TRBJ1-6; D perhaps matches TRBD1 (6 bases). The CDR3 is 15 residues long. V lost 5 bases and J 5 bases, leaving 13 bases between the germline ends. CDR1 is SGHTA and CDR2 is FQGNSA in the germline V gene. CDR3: CASSPGGANNSPLHF. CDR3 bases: TGTGCCAGCAGCCCGGGGGGGGCTAATAATTCACCCCTCCACTTT.

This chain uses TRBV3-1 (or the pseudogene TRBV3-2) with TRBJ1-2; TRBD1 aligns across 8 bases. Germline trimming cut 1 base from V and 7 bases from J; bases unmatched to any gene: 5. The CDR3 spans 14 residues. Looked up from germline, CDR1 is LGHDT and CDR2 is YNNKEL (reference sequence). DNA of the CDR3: TGTGCCAGCAGCCAAGGGGCGACAGGGGCTGGCTACACCTTC. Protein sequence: CASSQGATGAGYTF.

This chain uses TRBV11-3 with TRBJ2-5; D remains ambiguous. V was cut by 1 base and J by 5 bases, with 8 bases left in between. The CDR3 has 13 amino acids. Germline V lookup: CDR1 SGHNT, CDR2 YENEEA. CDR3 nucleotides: TGTGCCAGCAGCTTAGGGTCGAGGGAGACCCAGTACTTC. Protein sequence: CASSLGSRETQYF.

CDR3 nucleotide sequence: TGTGCCAGCAGTTATTTTAGTGGCTACACCTTC. Encoded protein: CASSYFSGYTF. V is TRBV28 and J is TRBJ1-2; D is unresolved. The germline V and J ends were trimmed by 4 bases and 7 bases, with 7 bases remaining between them. This CDR3 is built from 11 residues. The germline gives CDR1 MDHEN, CDR2 SYDVKM.

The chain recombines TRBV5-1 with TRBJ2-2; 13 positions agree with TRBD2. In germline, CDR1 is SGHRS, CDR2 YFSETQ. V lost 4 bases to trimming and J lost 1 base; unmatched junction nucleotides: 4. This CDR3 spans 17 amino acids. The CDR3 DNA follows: TGCGCCAGCAGCCCGGGGACTAGCGGGAAGAACACCGGGGAGCTGTTTTTT. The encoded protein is CASSPGTSGKNTGELFF.

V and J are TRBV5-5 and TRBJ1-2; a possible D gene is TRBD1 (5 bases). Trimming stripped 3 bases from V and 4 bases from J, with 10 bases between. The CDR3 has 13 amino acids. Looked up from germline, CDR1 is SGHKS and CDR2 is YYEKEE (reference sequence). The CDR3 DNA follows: TGTGCCAGCAGCTCCAGACAGCCCTATGGCTACACCTTC. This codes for CASSSRQPYGYTF.